The T cell receptor beta chain described here comes from a study of T cells in Graves' hyperthyroidism and ophthalmopathy. TCR beta CDR3 region amplification was performed from RNA transcripts. An initial round of RT-PCR targeting the TCR CDR3 relied on the HTBI primer set. From the multiplex PCR reads, TCRdb called clonotypes with MiXCR, one entry per CDR3 protein. The sample includes 400,000 to 500,000 distinct CDR3 sequences, roughly 14% of them seen just once. Each 10 ml fresh peripheral blood draw supplied the PBMCs. V lost 5 bases to trimming and J lost 8 bases; unmatched junction nucleotides: 3. CDR1 and CDR2 from the germline V gene are KGHDR and SFDVKD. The CDR3 loop spans 12 amino acids. With respect to this clonotype: This sequence may be a read error, since a much larger clone differs from it by one base.

The TCR sequence derives from a man aged 18 to 30 with Graves' ophthalmopathy. This chain uses TRBV24-1 with TRBJ1-2; 8 bases align to TRBD1. The source material was blood. CDR3 loop: CATSGWDRGYTF. The CDR3 DNA reads as TGTGCCACCAGTGGTTGGGACAGGGGCTACACCTTC.